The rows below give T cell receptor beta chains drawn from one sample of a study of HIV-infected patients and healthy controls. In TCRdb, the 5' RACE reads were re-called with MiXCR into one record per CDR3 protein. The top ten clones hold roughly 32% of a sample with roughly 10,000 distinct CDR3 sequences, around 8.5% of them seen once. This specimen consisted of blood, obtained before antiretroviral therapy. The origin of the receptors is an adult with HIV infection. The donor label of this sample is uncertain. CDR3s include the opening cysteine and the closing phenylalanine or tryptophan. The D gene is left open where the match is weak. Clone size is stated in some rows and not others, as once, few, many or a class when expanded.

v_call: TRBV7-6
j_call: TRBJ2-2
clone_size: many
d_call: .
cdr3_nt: TGTGCCAGCAGCTTAGCCGCAGCGAACACCGGGGAGCTGTTTTTT
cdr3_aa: CASSLAAANTGELFF

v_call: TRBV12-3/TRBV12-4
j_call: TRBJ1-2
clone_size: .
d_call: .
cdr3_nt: TGTGCCAGCAGTCAAGGGGTTGGCTACACCTTC
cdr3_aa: CASSQGVGYTF

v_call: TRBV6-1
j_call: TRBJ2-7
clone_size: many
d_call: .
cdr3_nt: TGTGCCAGCAGTGACGCACGGGCAGGAGGTGACGAGCAGTACTTC
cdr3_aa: CASSDARAGGDEQYF

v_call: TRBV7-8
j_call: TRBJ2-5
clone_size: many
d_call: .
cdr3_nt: TGTGCCAGCAGCTCCGGAGGAATCGCTGAGACCCAGTACTTC
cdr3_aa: CASSSGGIAETQYF

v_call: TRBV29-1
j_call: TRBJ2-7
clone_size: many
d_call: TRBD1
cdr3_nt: TGCAGCGTTGCTGGTGACAGGGGGTACGAGCAGTACTTC
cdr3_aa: CSVAGDRGYEQYF

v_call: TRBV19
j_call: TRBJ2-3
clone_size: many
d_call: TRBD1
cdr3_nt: TGTGCCAGTACCGCCGGGACAGTTGGAGATACGCAGTATTTT
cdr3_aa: CASTAGTVGDTQYF

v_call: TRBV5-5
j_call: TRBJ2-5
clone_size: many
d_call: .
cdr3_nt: TGTGCCAGCAGCCTCGGCCCGAGACAGCAAGAGACCCAGTACTTC
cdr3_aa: CASSLGPRQQETQYF

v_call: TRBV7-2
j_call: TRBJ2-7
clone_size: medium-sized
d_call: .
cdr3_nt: TGTGCCAGCAGCTTGGGGGAGACTGAGCAGTACTTC
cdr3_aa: CASSLGETEQYF

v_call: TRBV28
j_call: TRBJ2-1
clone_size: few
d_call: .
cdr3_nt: TGTGCCAGCACCGGACGGGTTGGGTATGGTGAGCAGTTCTTC
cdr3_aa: CASTGRVGYGEQFF

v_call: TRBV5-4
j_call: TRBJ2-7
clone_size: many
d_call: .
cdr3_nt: TGTGCCAGCAGCTTGTTGGGGGCCACGGACGAGCAGTACTTC
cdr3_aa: CASSLLGATDEQYF

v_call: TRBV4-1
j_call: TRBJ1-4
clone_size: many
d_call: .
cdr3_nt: TGCGCCAGCAGCGCGAGGGGGGCGGAAAAACTGTTTTTT
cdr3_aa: CASSARGAEKLFF

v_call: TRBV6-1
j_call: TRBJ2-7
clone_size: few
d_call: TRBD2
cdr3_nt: TGTGCCAGCAGTGAACGGCGGGAGGCGTCCTACGAGCAGTACTTC
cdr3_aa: CASSERREASYEQYF

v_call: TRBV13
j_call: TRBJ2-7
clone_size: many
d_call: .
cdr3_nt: TGTGCCAGCAGCTCTCGAGACGTAGGACGGGACTTCGAGCAGTACTTC
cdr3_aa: CASSSRDVGRDFEQYF

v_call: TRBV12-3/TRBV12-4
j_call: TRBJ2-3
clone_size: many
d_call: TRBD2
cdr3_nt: TGTGCCAGCAGTAAAGGACTAGCGGGGATGTATTTT
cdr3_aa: CASSKGLAGMYF

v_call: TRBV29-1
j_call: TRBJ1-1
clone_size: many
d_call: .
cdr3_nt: TGCAGCGTAGGGACTGAAGCTTTCTTT
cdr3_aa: CSVGTEAFF

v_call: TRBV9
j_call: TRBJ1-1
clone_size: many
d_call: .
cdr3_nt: TGTGCCAGCAAAGGGGGTAATGATGGGCCTGAAGCTTTCTTT
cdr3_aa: CASKGGNDGPEAFF

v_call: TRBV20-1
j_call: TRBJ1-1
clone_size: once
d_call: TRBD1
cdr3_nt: TGCAGTGCCTTGGACAGGGGGCGTCGGAACACTGAAGCTTTCTTT
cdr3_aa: CSALDRGRRNTEAFF

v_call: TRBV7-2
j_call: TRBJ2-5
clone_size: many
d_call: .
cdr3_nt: TGTGCCAGCAGCTTAGACACCCGGGGAGAGACCCAGTACTTC
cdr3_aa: CASSLDTRGETQYF

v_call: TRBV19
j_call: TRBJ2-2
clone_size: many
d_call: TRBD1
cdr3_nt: TGTGCCAGTAGTATTCGGGACAGGGGACTCACCGGGGAGCTGTTTTTT
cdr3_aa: CASSIRDRGLTGELFF

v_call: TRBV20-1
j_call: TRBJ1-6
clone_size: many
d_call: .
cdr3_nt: TGCAGTGCTAGTTATACAGGCCTTTTAGATTCACCCCTCCACTTT
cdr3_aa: CSASYTGLLDSPLHF

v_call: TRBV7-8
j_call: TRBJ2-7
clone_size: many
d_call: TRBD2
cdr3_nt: TGTGCCAGCAGCTCACCTGTAGCGGGGTCCTACGAGCAGTACTTC
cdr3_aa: CASSSPVAGSYEQYF

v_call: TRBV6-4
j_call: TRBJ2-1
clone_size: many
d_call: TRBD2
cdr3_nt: TGTGCCAGCAGCCCCCGCGGGAGCAATGAGCAGTTCTTC
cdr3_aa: CASSPRGSNEQFF

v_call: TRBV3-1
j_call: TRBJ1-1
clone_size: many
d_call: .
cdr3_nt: TGTGCCAGCAGCCCGGGGAGCCTCCGAGGGGTCGAAGCTTTCTTT
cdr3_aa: CASSPGSLRGVEAFF

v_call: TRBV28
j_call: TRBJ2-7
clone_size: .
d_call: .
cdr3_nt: TGTGCCAGCAGCCCCCTGACCGGGACCCAGGCCTACGAGCAGTACTTC
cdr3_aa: CASSPLTGTQAYEQYF

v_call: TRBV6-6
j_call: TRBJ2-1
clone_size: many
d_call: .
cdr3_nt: TGTGCCAGCAGTTACTCGATCCGCGGGGAGCAGTTCTTC
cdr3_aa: CASSYSIRGEQFF

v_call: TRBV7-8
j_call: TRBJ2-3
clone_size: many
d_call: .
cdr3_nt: TGTGCCAGCAGCTTAGATTCGGGAGTGGGGCCAGATACGCAGTATTTT
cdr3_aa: CASSLDSGVGPDTQYF

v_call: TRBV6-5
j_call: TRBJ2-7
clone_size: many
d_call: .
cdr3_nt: TGTGCCAGCAGTACAGCTCTACCCTACGAGCAGTACTTC
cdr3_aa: CASSTALPYEQYF